In this sample, the clone carrying this TCR beta chain turned up once. This specimen comes from a study of blood T cell repertoires in COVID-19. This CDR3 contains 20 residues. Using immunoSEQ multiplex PCR, the repertoire was profiled, and TCRdb retains in-frame clones only, with some absent. Of approximately 170,000 clones listed, around 84% are singletons. The material sequenced was peripheral blood. The chain links TRBV21-1 to TRBJ2-7; no check of the table's D call, TRBD1, against the DNA was made. TRBV21-1 is classified as a pseudogene. The receptor was derived from an elderly woman with COVID-19, enrolled during active disease. CDR3 coding DNA: TGTGCCAGCAAGGCCCAAACCCCGGGCAGGGACAGAGTGTTGGAAAACGAGCAGTACTTC. Protein sequence: CASKAQTPGRDRVLENEQYF.